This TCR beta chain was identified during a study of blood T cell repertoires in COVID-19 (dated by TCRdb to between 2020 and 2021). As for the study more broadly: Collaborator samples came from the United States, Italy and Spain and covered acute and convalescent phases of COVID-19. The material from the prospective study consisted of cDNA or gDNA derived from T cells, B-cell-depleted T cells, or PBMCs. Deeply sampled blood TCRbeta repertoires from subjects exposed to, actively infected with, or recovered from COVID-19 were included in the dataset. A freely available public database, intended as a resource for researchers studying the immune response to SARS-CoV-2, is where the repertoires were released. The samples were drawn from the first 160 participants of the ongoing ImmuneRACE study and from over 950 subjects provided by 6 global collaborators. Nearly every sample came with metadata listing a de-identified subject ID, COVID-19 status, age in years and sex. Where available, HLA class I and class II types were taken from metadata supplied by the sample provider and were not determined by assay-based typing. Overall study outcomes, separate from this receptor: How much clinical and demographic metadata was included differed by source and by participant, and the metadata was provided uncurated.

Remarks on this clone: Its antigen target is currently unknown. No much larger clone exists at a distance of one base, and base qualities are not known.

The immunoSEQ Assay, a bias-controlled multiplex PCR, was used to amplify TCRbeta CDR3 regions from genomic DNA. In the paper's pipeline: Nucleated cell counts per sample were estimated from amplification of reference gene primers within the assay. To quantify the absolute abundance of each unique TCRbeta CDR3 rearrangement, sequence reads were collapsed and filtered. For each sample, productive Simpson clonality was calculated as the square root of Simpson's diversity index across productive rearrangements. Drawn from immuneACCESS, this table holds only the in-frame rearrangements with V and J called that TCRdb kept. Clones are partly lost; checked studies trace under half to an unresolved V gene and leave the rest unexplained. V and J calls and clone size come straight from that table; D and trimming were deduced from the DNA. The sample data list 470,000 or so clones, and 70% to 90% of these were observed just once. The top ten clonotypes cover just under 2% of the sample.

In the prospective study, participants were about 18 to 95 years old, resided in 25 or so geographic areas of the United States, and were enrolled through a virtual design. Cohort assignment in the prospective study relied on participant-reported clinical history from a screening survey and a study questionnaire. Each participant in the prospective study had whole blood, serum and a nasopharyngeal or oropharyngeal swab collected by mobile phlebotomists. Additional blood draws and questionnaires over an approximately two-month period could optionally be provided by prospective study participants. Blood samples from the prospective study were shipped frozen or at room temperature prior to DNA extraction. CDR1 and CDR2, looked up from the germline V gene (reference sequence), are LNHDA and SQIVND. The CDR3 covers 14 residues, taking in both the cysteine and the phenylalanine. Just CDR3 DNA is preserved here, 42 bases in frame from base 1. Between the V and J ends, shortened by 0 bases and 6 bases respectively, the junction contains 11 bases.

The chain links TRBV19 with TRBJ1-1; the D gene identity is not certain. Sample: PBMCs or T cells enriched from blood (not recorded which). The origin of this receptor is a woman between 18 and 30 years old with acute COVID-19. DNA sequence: TGTGCCAGTAGTATAGATGGCCAGGTGGCTGAAGCTTTCTTT. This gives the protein CASSIDGQVAEAFF. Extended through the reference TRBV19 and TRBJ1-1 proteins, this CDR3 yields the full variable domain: DGGITQSPKYLFRKEGQNVTLSCEQNLNHDAMYWYRQDPGQGLRLIYYSQIVNDFQKGDIAEGYSVSREKKESFPLTVTSAQKNPTAFYLCASSIDGQVAEAFFGQGTRLTVV.